This TCR beta chain was observed in a study of beta chain features in type 1 diabetes. Per germline, CDR1 MNHNS and CDR2 SASEGT. CDR3 size: 13 residues. Reverse transcribing all isolated RNA meant expressed TCRB transcripts were sequenced. The assay was immunoSEQ multiplex PCR, and TCRdb's table has in-frame clones only and misses some. The sample includes about 270,000 clones, 13% to 15% of them seen just once. The clonotype originates from a middle-aged woman in good health. Sample: naive CD4+ T cells from blood. The V gene is TRBV6-1, the J gene TRBJ1-1; a possible D gene is TRBD1 (5 bases). The CDR3 loop is CAGARQRNTEAFF. The DNA of the CDR3 is TGTGCTGGGGCGCGACAGAGGAACACTGAAGCTTTCTTT.